This T cell receptor beta chain originates from a study of blood T cell repertoires in COVID-19. Whole-study context: Specimens from acute and convalescent COVID-19 originated in the United States, Italy and Spain.

The CDR3 consists of 13 residues. Germline V lookup: CDR1 SGHNT, CDR2 YYREEE (reference sequence). V lost 0 bases and J 3 bases, leaving 5 bases between the germline ends. One Seattle source followed patients from active infection through their disease course. The authors' processing: Estimated nucleated cell counts came from reference gene primer amplification. The table came from immunoSEQ multiplex PCR; TCRdb's copy has only in-frame clones and leaves some out. V and J calls and clone size are those listed in that table; D and trimming were worked out from the DNA. The sample includes roughly 120,000 clones, approximately 89% seen only once; the top ten take 3.2%.

This sequence joins TRBV5-4 and TRBJ2-3; D not resolved. The receptor was isolated from a woman aged 80 or over with COVID-19, enrolled during active disease. Sequencing input: peripheral blood. Here the CDR3 reads CASSLDSTDTQYF. The CDR3 region has the DNA TGTGCCAGCAGCTTGGACAGTACAGATACGCAGTATTTT.